These T cell receptor beta chains were read from a single sample in a study of T cell changes during pregnancy in multiple sclerosis. Libraries were prepared by immunoSEQ multiplex PCR; TCRdb keeps only in-frame clonotypes and omits some of them. The sample lists under 110,000 clones; around 93% were seen once. This material consisted of peripheral blood, taken after pregnancy. These receptors were collected from a female donor with multiple sclerosis, enrolled in a pregnancy study. CDR3s include the opening cysteine and the closing phenylalanine or tryptophan. Fields, in order: J gene, V gene, CDR3 protein.

J gene: TRBJ1-6
V gene: TRBV19
CDR3 protein: CASSISVDNSPLHF

J gene: TRBJ2-2
V gene: TRBV11-2
CDR3 protein: CASSLDPAGELFF

J gene: TRBJ2-1
V gene: TRBV5-1
CDR3 protein: CASRSTSGSDEQFF

J gene: TRBJ1-4
V gene: TRBV5-1
CDR3 protein: CASSLDAGSSNEKLFF

J gene: TRBJ1-1
V gene: TRBV5-6
CDR3 protein: CASSRLSEAFF

J gene: TRBJ2-7
V gene: TRBV6-6
CDR3 protein: CASSYGTTVYEQYF

J gene: TRBJ2-7
V gene: TRBV5-4
CDR3 protein: CASSLAHSTYEQYF

J gene: TRBJ2-7
V gene: TRBV11-2
CDR3 protein: CASSLDGSGFSYEQYF

J gene: TRBJ1-2
V gene: TRBV19
CDR3 protein: CASSIQGGYGYTF

J gene: TRBJ1-2
V gene: TRBV7-3
CDR3 protein: CASSLRPAGQAEYYGYTF

J gene: TRBJ2-7
V gene: TRBV5-4
CDR3 protein: CASSSIAGREQYF

J gene: TRBJ1-4
V gene: TRBV19
CDR3 protein: CASSIAAGREKLFF

J gene: TRBJ2-1
V gene: TRBV6-4
CDR3 protein: CASSDSLAAKQFF

J gene: TRBJ2-2
V gene: TRBV5-1
CDR3 protein: CASSALSGSGTGELFF

J gene: TRBJ2-7
V gene: TRBV28
CDR3 protein: CASSDRGGTSAEQYF

J gene: TRBJ1-4
V gene: TRBV10-3
CDR3 protein: CAISEGAGNEKLFF

J gene: TRBJ2-1
V gene: TRBV5-3
CDR3 protein: CARSYPVTGVLGDEQFF

J gene: TRBJ2-7
V gene: TRBV28
CDR3 protein: CASRNTGTDSYEQYF

J gene: TRBJ1-2
V gene: TRBV6-5
CDR3 protein: CASRAGNGYTF

J gene: TRBJ2-5
V gene: TRBV5-6
CDR3 protein: CASRKEIAGKGPQETQYF

J gene: TRBJ2-1
V gene: TRBV7-3
CDR3 protein: CASSIRAGKNEQFF

J gene: TRBJ2-3
V gene: TRBV5-4
CDR3 protein: CASSPEAGEATQYF

J gene: TRBJ2-7
V gene: TRBV6-6
CDR3 protein: CASRIRGGGYEQYF

J gene: TRBJ2-3
V gene: TRBV25-1
CDR3 protein: CASSGPGLAVTDTQYF

J gene: TRBJ2-7
V gene: TRBV7-2
CDR3 protein: CASSLTGGTSYEQYF

J gene: TRBJ2-2
V gene: TRBV6-5
CDR3 protein: CASARAGGYTGELFF

J gene: TRBJ2-7
V gene: TRBV5-1
CDR3 protein: CASSLLAGSYEQYF

J gene: TRBJ2-1
V gene: TRBV6-1
CDR3 protein: CASSGASGGSYNEQFF